This T cell receptor (beta chain) came from a study of blood T cells in healthy people across ages (dated by TCRdb to between 2014 and 2017). In the study overall: In model experiments, template switching captured about one uniquely barcoded TCR beta cDNA molecule for every two T cells. To avoid experimental bias, donors of different ages were randomly spread across the sequencing lanes. The donors were divided into four age groups: young (average around 17 years), middle-aged (about 41), aged (under 70) and long-lived (more than 75). Two additional independent replicas of 1 million unique cDNA reads from the same blood draw were analyzed for two donors (one aged 18 to 30 and one aged 80 or older). The study measured age-related changes in TCR beta repertoire diversity using deep sequencing normalized with unique cDNA molecular identifiers.

The library was built by means of 5' RACE. TCRdb names Illumina HiSeq 2500 as the instrument used. A second roughly 6 to 12 cycle PCR used a sample-barcoded 5' primer and a J-beta primer mix. A template-switch 5' adaptor carrying 12 random nucleotides introduced a unique molecular identifier onto each TCR beta cDNA molecule. Each sample yielded at least 2.5 million CDR3-containing paired-end reads. First-strand cDNA was synthesized from all RNA with the Mint cDNA synthesis kit, primed by a TRBC-specific oligonucleotide. All cDNA was treated with uracil-DNA glycosylase and then went through a first 18-cycle PCR with the universal primers M1SS and BC2_uni_R. In the original analysis: For normalization, 1 million high-quality reads were randomly selected from each sample, with every read carrying a distinct molecular identifier. Instead of being binned into consensus sequences, reads that shared molecular identifiers were thrown out. CDR3 identification, clonotype clustering and error correction used MiTCR with a Q25 quality threshold and the strictest error-elimination algorithm. A nonparametric unseen species model using Euler transformation provided a lower-bound estimate of total TCR beta diversity. The public reads were reprocessed in TCRdb via fastp at Q25 and MiXCR, keeping in-frame beta chains. CDR3 protein duplicates are merged, each entry listing the most common genes and DNA. The V and J calls and clone size are TCRdb's, not the authors'. The sample table shows 1.5 million to 2 million distinct CDR3 sequences, and roughly 50% are seen once. The ten largest clones represent about 2.1% of the sample.

Donors were around 37 systemically healthy Caucasian individuals from Russia aged roughly 6 to 100 years. Roughly 11 milliliters of peripheral blood were drawn from each donor into EDTA-treated Vacutainer tubes. Ficoll-Paque density-gradient centrifugation was used to isolate PBMCs, with at least 6 million obtained per sample. Total RNA was extracted from PBMCs with Trizol reagent, with at least 6 micrograms obtained per sample. The percentages of naive CD45RAhigh/CD27high T cells were determined by flow cytometry on a PBMC aliquot from every donor. This clonotype was picked up a small number of times. No cognate antigen has been identified for it. No base quality information exists; no much larger clone differs at one position. Results and caveats for the whole study, not just this receptor: A strong correlation was found between observed TCR beta diversity and the percentage of naive T cells measured by flow cytometry. As age increased, observed TCR beta diversity per million T cells dropped in a roughly linear way, and a significant reduction was already evident by age 40. Total diversity estimates from one million sequenced T cells were considered lower bounds and underestimates. The CMV infection status of donors was not known, potentially confounding age-related changes in expanded clonotypes. Since profiling was done on bulk unsorted PBMCs, naive and antigen-experienced compartments could not be conclusively compared. Compared with the aged group, the long-lived group had more naive CD4+ T cells, fewer expanded clones and increased TCR diversity, a pattern suggesting age selection.

The sequenced sample consisted of blood. The source of this sequence is a woman aged 40 to 50 in good health.

CDR3 sequence: CASSPLPGNLISYNEQFF. The DNA sequence is as follows: TGTGCCAGCTCACCGCTTCCCGGGAACCTAATTTCCTACAATGAGCAGTTCTTC. The chain employs TRBV18 and TRBJ2-1; D gene: possibly TRBD2, on 5 matching bases. Its CDR3 holds 18 amino acids, cysteine through phenylalanine. Only CDR3 DNA is held: 54 bases, read in frame from base 1. The CDR1 and CDR2 encoded by the germline V gene are KGHSH and LQKENI. A distance of 19 bases separates the germline ends of V and J, which lose 3 bases and 1 base respectively.